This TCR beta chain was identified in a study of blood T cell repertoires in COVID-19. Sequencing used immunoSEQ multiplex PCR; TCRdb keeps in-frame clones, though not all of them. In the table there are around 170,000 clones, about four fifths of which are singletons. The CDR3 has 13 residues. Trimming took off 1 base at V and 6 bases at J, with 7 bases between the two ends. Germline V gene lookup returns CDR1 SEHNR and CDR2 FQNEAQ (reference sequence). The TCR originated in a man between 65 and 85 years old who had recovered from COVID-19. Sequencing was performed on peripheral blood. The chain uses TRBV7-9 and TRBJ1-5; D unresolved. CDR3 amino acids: CASSLGPFQPQHF. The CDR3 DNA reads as TGTGCCAGCAGCTTAGGGCCATTTCAGCCCCAGCATTTT.